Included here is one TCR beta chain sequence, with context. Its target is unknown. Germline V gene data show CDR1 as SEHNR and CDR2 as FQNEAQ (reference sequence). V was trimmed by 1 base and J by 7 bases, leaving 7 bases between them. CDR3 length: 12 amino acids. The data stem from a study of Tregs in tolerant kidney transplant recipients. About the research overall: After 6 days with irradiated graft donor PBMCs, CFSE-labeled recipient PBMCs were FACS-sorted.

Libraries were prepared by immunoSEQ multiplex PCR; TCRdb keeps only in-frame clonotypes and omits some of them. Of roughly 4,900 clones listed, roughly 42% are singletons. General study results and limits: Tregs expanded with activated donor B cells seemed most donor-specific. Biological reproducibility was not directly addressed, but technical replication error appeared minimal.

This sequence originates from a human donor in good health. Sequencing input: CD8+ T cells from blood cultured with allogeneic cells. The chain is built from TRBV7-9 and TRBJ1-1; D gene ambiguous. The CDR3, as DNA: TGTGCCAGCAGCTTAGGGGTTGATGAAGCTTTCTTT. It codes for CASSLGVDEAFF. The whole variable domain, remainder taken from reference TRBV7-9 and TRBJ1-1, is DTGVSQNPRHKITKRGQNVTFRCDPISEHNRLYWYRQTLGQGPEFLTYFQNEAQLEKSRLLSDRFSAERPKGSFSTLEIQRTEQGDSAMYLCASSLGVDEAFFGQGTRLTVV.